A selection of T cell receptor beta chains follows, all from one sample in a study of cytomegalovirus exposure and HLA in healthy donors. Some clones are missing from TCRdb's copy, which holds only in-frame ones; the method was immunoSEQ multiplex PCR. This repertoire shows around 80,000 clones, over 60% found once; its top ten account for about 6%. What was sequenced was PBMCs. The receptors stem from a female donor in good health and CMV-seronegative. The CDR3 runs from the conserved cysteine through the conserved F or W. D genes are given only for firm matches. Clone size appears in some rows only: once, few, many, or a class for an expanded clone.

clone_size: .
v_call: TRBV6-4
j_call: TRBJ2-5
d_call: TRBD1
cdr3_aa: CASRTGTEETQYF
cdr3_nt: TGTGCCAGCAGAACCGGGACAGAAGAGACCCAGTACTTC

clone_size: .
v_call: TRBV23-1
j_call: TRBJ2-1
d_call: .
cdr3_aa: CASPPEEQFF
cdr3_nt: TGCGCCAGCCCCCCGGAGGAGCAGTTCTTC

clone_size: .
v_call: TRBV7-7
j_call: TRBJ2-3
d_call: .
cdr3_aa: CASSFAGLDISTDTQYF
cdr3_nt: TGTGCTAGCAGCTTCGCGGGACTCGACATTAGCACAGATACGCAGTATTTT

clone_size: .
v_call: TRBV16
j_call: TRBJ1-5
d_call: TRBD1
cdr3_aa: CASSPATGGLQPQHF
cdr3_nt: TGTGCCAGCAGCCCCGCGACAGGGGGCTTGCAGCCCCAGCATTTT

clone_size: .
v_call: TRBV30
j_call: TRBJ2-5
d_call: TRBD1
cdr3_aa: CAWCEGTAPWETQYF
cdr3_nt: TGTGCCTGGTGCGAAGGGACAGCCCCTTGGGAGACCCAGTACTTC

clone_size: .
v_call: TRBV30
j_call: TRBJ2-3
d_call: TRBD2
cdr3_aa: CAWSVSLSGRGADTQYF
cdr3_nt: TGTGCCTGGAGTGTTAGTCTATCGGGACGGGGGGCAGATACGCAGTATTTT

clone_size: .
v_call: TRBV5-1
j_call: TRBJ2-7
d_call: TRBD1
cdr3_aa: CASSLGDARARGEQYF
cdr3_nt: TGCGCCAGCAGCTTGGGGGACGCCAGGGCCAGGGGGGAGCAGTACTTC

clone_size: few
v_call: TRBV27
j_call: TRBJ1-1
d_call: .
cdr3_aa: CASSRVMNTEAFF
cdr3_nt: TGTGCCAGCAGCCGCGTTATGAACACTGAAGCTTTCTTT

clone_size: once
v_call: TRBV29-1
j_call: TRBJ2-6
d_call: .
cdr3_aa: CSVDAGSSGANVLTF
cdr3_nt: TGCAGCGTTGATGCGGGGAGCTCTGGGGCCAACGTCCTGACTTTC

clone_size: .
v_call: TRBV2
j_call: TRBJ2-5
d_call: .
cdr3_aa: CASTAGQKETQYF
cdr3_nt: TGTGCCAGCACTGCAGGACAGAAAGAGACCCAGTACTTC

clone_size: once
v_call: TRBV28
j_call: TRBJ1-2
d_call: TRBD1
cdr3_aa: CASSSGTGGRRGYTF
cdr3_nt: TGTGCCAGCAGTTCCGGGACAGGGGGCCGTCGAGGCTACACCTTC

clone_size: .
v_call: TRBV7-4
j_call: TRBJ1-5
d_call: TRBD1
cdr3_aa: CASSLYSETGGDQPQHF
cdr3_nt: TGTGCCAGCAGCTTATATTCGGAGACAGGGGGTGATCAGCCCCAGCATTTT

clone_size: once
v_call: TRBV6-1
j_call: TRBJ1-2
d_call: TRBD1
cdr3_aa: CASKSTGDYGYTF
cdr3_nt: TGTGCCAGTAAATCGACAGGGGACTATGGCTACACCTTC

clone_size: .
v_call: TRBV7-2
j_call: TRBJ1-1
d_call: .
cdr3_aa: CASSSYRVDTEAFF
cdr3_nt: TGTGCCAGCAGCTCATACAGGGTGGACACTGAAGCTTTCTTT

clone_size: few
v_call: TRBV7-9
j_call: TRBJ1-1
d_call: TRBD1
cdr3_aa: CASSSGTVVNTEAFF
cdr3_nt: TGTGCCAGCAGCTCCGGGACAGTAGTGAACACTGAAGCTTTCTTT

clone_size: .
v_call: TRBV6-4
j_call: TRBJ2-2
d_call: TRBD2
cdr3_aa: CATRLADNTGELFF
cdr3_nt: TGTGCCACCCGACTAGCGGACAACACCGGGGAGCTGTTTTTT

clone_size: .
v_call: TRBV6-8
j_call: TRBJ1-1
d_call: .
cdr3_aa: CASSPGRKENTEAFF
cdr3_nt: TGTGCCAGCAGTCCAGGTCGCAAGGAGAACACTGAAGCTTTCTTT

clone_size: .
v_call: TRBV2
j_call: TRBJ1-6
d_call: .
cdr3_aa: CASGGHPQGSPLHF
cdr3_nt: TGTGCCAGCGGGGGTCACCCGCAGGGGTCACCCCTCCACTTT

clone_size: .
v_call: TRBV19
j_call: TRBJ2-7
d_call: TRBD2
cdr3_aa: CASSTGLAGYIPYEQYF
cdr3_nt: TGTGCCAGTAGTACCGGACTAGCGGGATATATCCCCTACGAGCAGTACTTC

clone_size: .
v_call: TRBV29-1
j_call: TRBJ2-3
d_call: TRBD2
cdr3_aa: CSVGGAGEIDTQYF
cdr3_nt: TGCAGCGTTGGAGGAGCGGGAGAGATAGATACGCAGTATTTT

clone_size: .
v_call: TRBV6-5
j_call: TRBJ1-1
d_call: .
cdr3_aa: CASSFRESSTEAFF
cdr3_nt: TGTGCCAGCAGTTTCCGGGAATCTAGCACTGAAGCTTTCTTT

clone_size: .
v_call: TRBV6-5
j_call: TRBJ1-6
d_call: .
cdr3_aa: CASSYPGGSPLHF
cdr3_nt: TGTGCCAGCAGTTACCCCGGGGGGTCACCCCTCCACTTT

clone_size: few
v_call: TRBV29-1
j_call: TRBJ2-5
d_call: .
cdr3_aa: CSVDRGQETQYF
cdr3_nt: TGCAGCGTTGATCGGGGTCAAGAGACCCAGTACTTC

clone_size: once
v_call: TRBV27
j_call: TRBJ1-1
d_call: .
cdr3_aa: CASSLSGHSGTEAFF
cdr3_nt: TGTGCCAGCAGTTTATCGGGACACTCTGGCACTGAAGCTTTCTTT

clone_size: .
v_call: TRBV14
j_call: TRBJ2-3
d_call: .
cdr3_aa: CASSQDPSWRGTDTQYF
cdr3_nt: TGTGCCAGCAGCCAAGATCCTAGCTGGAGGGGAACAGATACGCAGTATTTT

clone_size: .
v_call: TRBV28
j_call: TRBJ1-2
d_call: .
cdr3_aa: CASSLWEADGYTF
cdr3_nt: TGTGCCAGCAGTTTATGGGAGGCGGATGGCTACACCTTC

clone_size: .
v_call: TRBV5-1
j_call: TRBJ2-2
d_call: TRBD2
cdr3_aa: CASSSLAGVNTGELFF
cdr3_nt: TGCGCCAGCAGCTCGCTAGCGGGAGTTAACACCGGGGAGCTGTTTTTT

clone_size: .
v_call: TRBV10-2
j_call: TRBJ1-3
d_call: .
cdr3_aa: CASSERLISGNTIYF
cdr3_nt: TGCGCCAGCAGTGAGCGGTTGATCTCTGGAAACACCATATATTTT

clone_size: .
v_call: TRBV28
j_call: TRBJ2-1
d_call: .
cdr3_aa: CASSLIIQGNEQFF
cdr3_nt: TGTGCCAGCAGTTTAATCATTCAGGGAAATGAGCAGTTCTTC

clone_size: .
v_call: TRBV19
j_call: TRBJ2-5
d_call: .
cdr3_aa: CASSIGAGETQYF
cdr3_nt: TGTGCCAGTAGTATAGGAGCGGGAGAGACCCAGTACTTC

clone_size: .
v_call: TRBV2
j_call: TRBJ1-4
d_call: .
cdr3_aa: CASMRGEKLFF
cdr3_nt: TGTGCCAGCATGCGGGGAGAAAAACTGTTTTTT

clone_size: .
v_call: TRBV7-2
j_call: TRBJ2-6
d_call: .
cdr3_aa: CASSALGAGATGANVLTF
cdr3_nt: TGTGCCAGCAGCGCTTTGGGGGCGGGGGCTACTGGGGCCAACGTCCTGACTTTC

clone_size: .
v_call: TRBV5-1
j_call: TRBJ2-3
d_call: TRBD2
cdr3_aa: CASSAGTSGDTDTQYF
cdr3_nt: TGCGCCAGCAGCGCCGGGACTAGCGGAGACACAGATACGCAGTATTTT

clone_size: .
v_call: TRBV28
j_call: TRBJ2-1
d_call: TRBD2
cdr3_aa: CASSPPASGGGDEQFF
cdr3_nt: TGTGCCAGCAGTCCCCCCGCTAGCGGGGGTGGGGATGAGCAGTTCTTC

clone_size: .
v_call: TRBV28
j_call: TRBJ2-6
d_call: TRBD1
cdr3_aa: CASSSPGQGFSGANVLTF
cdr3_nt: TGTGCCAGCAGTTCCCCGGGACAGGGCTTCTCTGGGGCCAACGTCCTGACTTTC

clone_size: once
v_call: TRBV5-6
j_call: TRBJ1-2
d_call: .
cdr3_aa: CASSFSPRVDGYTF
cdr3_nt: TGTGCCAGCAGCTTTTCCCCTCGGGTTGATGGCTACACCTTC

clone_size: .
v_call: TRBV19
j_call: TRBJ2-1
d_call: .
cdr3_aa: CASSTPPDEQFF
cdr3_nt: TGTGCCAGTAGTACCCCCCCCGATGAGCAGTTCTTC

clone_size: .
v_call: TRBV27
j_call: TRBJ1-3
d_call: .
cdr3_aa: CASRPEQVLSSGNTIYF
cdr3_nt: TGTGCCAGCAGACCGGAACAGGTCCTGAGCTCTGGAAACACCATATATTTT

clone_size: .
v_call: TRBV6-5
j_call: TRBJ1-6
d_call: TRBD1
cdr3_aa: CASSPGQGYNSPLHF
cdr3_nt: TGTGCCAGCAGTCCGGGACAGGGATATAATTCACCCCTCCACTTT

clone_size: .
v_call: TRBV18
j_call: TRBJ1-5
d_call: .
cdr3_aa: CASSPGRDQPQHF
cdr3_nt: TGTGCCAGCTCCCCCGGGAGGGATCAGCCCCAGCATTTT

clone_size: .
v_call: TRBV2
j_call: TRBJ2-6
d_call: .
cdr3_aa: CAGLRDTGANVLTF
cdr3_nt: TGTGCCGGCCTACGGGATACTGGGGCCAACGTCCTGACTTTC

clone_size: .
v_call: TRBV7-9
j_call: TRBJ2-7
d_call: .
cdr3_aa: CASSREAGPYEQYF
cdr3_nt: TGTGCCAGCAGCAGAGAGGCAGGGCCCTACGAGCAGTACTTC

clone_size: .
v_call: TRBV7-3
j_call: TRBJ2-5
d_call: .
cdr3_aa: CASSPSLAQETQYF
cdr3_nt: TGTGCCAGCAGCCCCAGTCTAGCGCAGGAGACCCAGTACTTC

clone_size: .
v_call: TRBV5-6
j_call: TRBJ1-3
d_call: TRBD1
cdr3_aa: CASSLVWDRANTIYF
cdr3_nt: TGTGCCAGCAGCTTGGTTTGGGACAGAGCAAACACCATATATTTT

clone_size: .
v_call: TRBV6-6
j_call: TRBJ1-6
d_call: .
cdr3_aa: CASSQRENNSPLHF
cdr3_nt: TGTGCCAGCAGTCAAAGGGAGAATAATTCACCCCTCCACTTT

clone_size: .
v_call: TRBV19
j_call: TRBJ2-6
d_call: .
cdr3_aa: CASRETGSSGANVLTF
cdr3_nt: TGTGCCAGTAGGGAGACAGGTTCTTCTGGGGCCAACGTCCTGACTTTC